What follows describes a single TCR beta chain. Everyone who took part was roughly 18 to 89 years old, and they came from 20 to 25 US areas. The data derive from a study of blood T cell repertoires in COVID-19. Study in general: The United States, Italy and Spain were the sources of the acute and convalescent COVID-19 samples. The analysed material was cDNA or gDNA that came from T cells, B-cell-depleted T cells, or PBMCs.

Authors' processing steps: Estimation of nucleated cell counts was performed using reference gene primer amplification. Method: immunoSEQ multiplex PCR; TCRdb's copy keeps in-frame clones and lacks some. Clonal size and the V and J genes are those of that table, whereas D and trimming came from the DNA. This table has approximately 160,000 clones, 87% appearing once. The germline V gene has CDR1 KGHDR and CDR2 SFDVKD. The CDR3 extends over 13 amino acids. With 6 bases removed from V and 4 bases from J, the gap between germline ends came to 9 bases. The chain joins TRBV24-1 to TRBJ1-3, with D uncertain. The TCR originated in a woman between 50 and 59 years old who had recovered from COVID-19. Sequenced sample: PBMCs or T cells enriched from blood (not recorded which). The CDR3 DNA sequence: TGTGCCACCAGTCACAGCGGGGGAAACACCATATATTTT. It encodes CATSHSGGNTIYF.